These 21 T cell receptor beta chains came from one sample sequenced in a study of control samples from healthy donors and cancer patients. TCRdb keeps only in-frame clones here, not all; method: immunoSEQ multiplex PCR. This table holds roughly 150,000 clones, around nine tenths found once. Sequencing input: blood. These receptor sequences come from a man aged 18 to 29 in good health.

In this sample, this clone turned up once. The sample contains more than one DNA sequence encoding this CDR3. The chain couples TRBV9 to TRBJ1-5; 11 bases line up with TRBD1. The CDR3 length is 14 residues. Looked up from germline, CDR1 is SGDLS and CDR2 is YYNGEE. V shed 3 bases, J shed 6 bases, and the junction held 2 bases outside the gene matches. The CDR3, as DNA: TGTGCCAGCAGCGGAGGGACAGGGGGTCAGCCCCAGCATTTT. Amino acid sequence: CASSGGTGGQPQHF.

This clone was recorded a few times. V is TRBV4-3 and J is TRBJ2-5; D remains unclear. Germline values: CDR1 LGHNA, CDR2 YSLEER. CDR3 length equals 14 residues. Trimming removed 2 bases at V and 1 base at J, with 8 bases between. The CDR3 sequence: CASSQSAAQETQYF. As DNA, the CDR3 is TGCGCCAGCAGCCAATCCGCCGCCCAAGAGACCCAGTACTTC.

The genes are TRBV2 and TRBJ2-7; weak D call: TRBD2 (6 bases). Germline V lookup: CDR1 SNHLY, CDR2 FYNNEI. CDR3 length: 11 amino acids. In DNA, the CDR3 is TGTGCGAGCTGTGGGGGGAGAGAGCAGTACTTC. Encoded protein: CASCGGREQYF.

The chain recombines TRBV19 with TRBJ1-6; D may be TRBD1 (5 bases). CDR3 length: 15 residues. Looked up from germline, CDR1 is LNHDA and CDR2 is SQIVND (reference sequence). V lost 4 bases and J 8 bases, leaving 15 bases between the germline ends. The CDR3 DNA sequence: TGTGCCAGTAGTACGGGGGACGGAGGGCATTCACCCCTCCACTTT. Residues: CASSTGDGGHSPLHF.

This chain links TRBV7-3 with TRBJ2-6; 9 bases are shared with TRBD1. This CDR3 is built from 15 residues. Germline V gene data show CDR1 as SGHTA and CDR2 as FQGTGA. J gave up 8 bases and V 3 bases, and 5 bases lay outside the gene matches. The CDR3 DNA sequence: TGTGCCAGCAGCTTGGCACAGGGGGCCACCAACGTCCTGACTTTC. Protein: CASSLAQGATNVLTF.

CDR3: CASSLGVTGNYGYTF. CDR3 DNA sequence: TGTGCCAGCAGCTTGGGGGTGACAGGGAACTATGGCTACACCTTC. The chain carries TRBV7-2 and TRBJ1-2; 7 bases match TRBD1. With V trimmed by 3 bases and J by 2 bases, 6 bases remained unmatched. Germline V gene sequence: CDR1 SGHTA, CDR2 FQGNSA. CDR3 length: 15 amino acids.

The chain has TRBV25-1 and TRBJ1-6, with TRBD1 as a possible D gene (5 bases). Between the trimmed V and J ends, which lost 3 bases and 7 bases, there was a span of 7 bases. Germline-derived CDR1 and CDR2 are MGHDK and SYGVNS. The CDR3 sequence is 13 residues long. The CDR3 is CASSDGANSPLHF. The CDR3 region has the DNA TGTGCCAGCAGTGATGGGGCAAATTCACCCCTCCACTTT.

The CDR3 loop reads CAWTPGSGQAGQFF. The CDR3 DNA follows: TGTGCCTGGACCCCGGGGAGCGGGCAGGCGGGGCAGTTCTTC. V gene TRBV30 combines with J gene TRBJ2-1; D is perhaps TRBD2 (6 bases). The V end lost 4 bases, the J end lost 12 bases, and 22 bases lay between the germline ends. CDR1 and CDR2 (germline): GTSNPN, SVGIG (reference sequence). The CDR3 runs to 14 residues.

The genes are TRBV27 and TRBJ2-3; D is possibly TRBD2 (6 bases). The CDR3 runs 17 residues. Trimming stripped 6 bases from V and 0 bases from J, with 19 bases between. CDR1 and CDR2 (germline): MNHEY, SMNVEV (reference sequence). CDR3 loop: CASSPWPRDFSTDTQYF. The DNA of the CDR3 is TGTGCCAGCAGCCCTTGGCCAAGGGACTTTAGCACAGATACGCAGTATTTT.

V usage is TRBV21-1 and J usage is TRBJ2-2; the table's D call of TRBD2 was not tested on the DNA. TRBV21-1 is classified as a pseudogene. CDR3 length: 17 residues. The CDR3 reads CASSKQLAAVEPGELFF. For the CDR3, the DNA is TGTGCCAGCAGCAAACAGTTGGCGGCCGTGGAACCCGGGGAGCTGTTTTTT.

This chain uses TRBV7-8 with TRBJ1-6, with 8 bases lining up with TRBD1. The CDR3 runs to 15 residues. The germline gives CDR1 SGHVS, CDR2 FQNEAQ. V trimming: 5 bases; J trimming: 7 bases; junction bases outside the gene matches: 7. CDR3 sequence (DNA): TGTGCCAGCAGCGCTCGGGACAGGCCCAATTCACCCCTCCACTTT. Translated, it gives CASSARDRPNSPLHF.

This clone was detected only once. Written as DNA, the CDR3 is TGTGCCAGCAGCTTCGAGCGGAGATACAATGAGCAGTTCTTC. Residues: CASSFERRYNEQFF. The chain links TRBV7-2 to TRBJ2-1; maybe TRBD2 (5 bases). Trimming took off 3 bases at V and 4 bases at J, with 10 bases between the two ends. The CDR3 spans 14 residues. CDR1 SGHTA and CDR2 FQGNSA come from the germline V gene.

This clone was found once. V and J are TRBV7-2 and TRBJ1-2, with 8 bases matching TRBD1. The germline V gene encodes CDR1 SGHTA and CDR2 FQGNSA. The CDR3 length is 15 residues. Trimming took 3 bases from V and 6 from J; bases not matched to a gene: 9. CDR3 coding DNA: TGTGCCAGCAGCTTCTCGTCCCGGGACAGGAATGGCTACACCTTC. This sequence encodes CASSFSSRDRNGYTF.

V is TRBV5-4 and J is TRBJ1-3; D remains ambiguous. CDR1 is SGHNT and CDR2 is YYREEE in the germline V gene (reference sequence). The CDR3 totals 13 residues. Trimming removed 4 bases at V and 2 bases at J, with 7 bases between. In DNA, the CDR3 is TGTGCCAGCAGCCCGGAGCCTGGAAACACCATATATTTT. Residues: CASSPEPGNTIYF.

The chain carries TRBV28 and TRBJ1-6, with D unresolved. The CDR3 loop spans 11 amino acids. Germline values: CDR1 MDHEN, CDR2 SYDVKM. Between the trimmed V and J ends, which lost 6 bases and 7 bases, there was a span of 4 bases. The CDR3 bases are TGTGCCAGCAGGGCGAATTCACCCCTCCACTTT. Its translation is CASRANSPLHF.

This clone was seen only once. The chain has TRBV3-1 (or the pseudogene TRBV3-2) and TRBJ2-2, with no clear D. The CDR3 covers 17 residues. Germline loops: CDR1 LGHDT, CDR2 YNNKEL (reference sequence). V was cut by 0 bases and J by 3 bases, with 14 bases left in between. CDR3 nucleotides: TGTGCCAGCAGCCAAGATAGGCGTGGTGGTGACACCGGGGAGCTGTTTTTT. Translated: CASSQDRRGGDTGELFF.

J is TRBJ2-2 and V is TRBV9, with TRBD2 matching over 7 bases. Germline CDR1 and CDR2: SGDLS and YYNGEE. Unmatched junction bases numbered 11, after V lost 6 bases and J lost 0 bases. The CDR3 covers 17 residues. The CDR3 region has the DNA TGTGCCAGCACCCCGAAGGGCGGGGGAGCGAACACCGGGGAGCTGTTTTTT. As protein: CASTPKGGGANTGELFF.

This sequence joins TRBV4-1 and TRBJ1-3; no definite D call. This CDR3 is built from 15 residues. CDR1 and CDR2 (germline): MGHRA, YSYEKL. Trimming removed 2 bases at V and 0 bases at J, with 8 bases between. The CDR3 sequence: CASSQMGLSGNTIYF. The DNA of the CDR3 is TGCGCCAGCAGCCAAATGGGCCTCTCTGGAAACACCATATATTTT.

The chain is built from TRBV7-2 and TRBJ2-3; 7 nucleotides align to TRBD1. V shed 6 bases and J 3 bases; nucleotides not matched to a gene: 12. The CDR3 runs 16 residues. Germline CDR1 reads SGHTA; CDR2 reads FQGNSA. The CDR3 loop reads CASSQRTGVGTDTQYF. The CDR3, as DNA: TGTGCCAGCAGTCAACGAACAGGGGTGGGAACAGATACGCAGTATTTT.

The V gene is TRBV2, the J gene TRBJ1-2; 8 nucleotides line up with TRBD1. Germline CDR1 is SNHLY and CDR2 is FYNNEI. V shed 6 bases and J 3 bases; nucleotides not matched to a gene: 9. The CDR3 is made up of 15 amino acids. In DNA form, the CDR3 reads TGTGCCAGCAGAAGGGACAGGTCCGATTACTATGGCTACACCTTC. It is translated as CASRRDRSDYYGYTF.

This clone was found once. This rearrangement joins TRBV19 to TRBJ2-1; 8 bases are a match to TRBD1. The junction had 6 bases not matched to a gene; V was cut back by 9 bases and J by 8 bases. The CDR3 has 12 residues. Germline V lookup: CDR1 LNHDA, CDR2 SQIVND (reference sequence). Here the CDR3 DNA reads TGTGCCAGCGGACAGGGTTTCCATGAGCAGTTCTTC. It yields the protein CASGQGFHEQFF.